This T cell receptor beta chain was profiled in a study of shared clonotypes between healthy human individuals. Genomic DNA of every subset was divided equally among multiple immunoSEQ plates. In the source study's methods: ImmunoSEQ only sent back junction sequences with no quality scores, so filtering was done differently. Profiling relied on immunoSEQ multiplex PCR, and the TCRdb table lists in-frame clones only, not all of them. The V and J calls and clone size were taken over from that table, and D and trimming were inferred from the DNA. Here the sample spans roughly 500,000 clones, approximately 82% being singletons. Trimming cost V 1 base and J 5 bases, with 8 bases left between them. The CDR3 totals 14 residues. In germline, CDR1 is MDHEN, CDR2 SYDVKM.

The chain is built from TRBV28 and TRBJ1-4; no clear D. The TCR comes from a woman between 40 and 55 years old in good health. Some clones in this sample may be carry-over from other donors' samples. The sample taken for sequencing was PBMCs. The CDR3 sequence: CASSLSYGNEKLFF. Here the CDR3 DNA reads TGTGCCAGCAGTTTATCGTACGGAAATGAAAAACTGTTTTTT.